The clone carrying this T cell receptor beta chain occurred once. The antigen remains unidentified. The entry originates in a study of T cell responses to AZD1222 COVID-19 vaccine. Generated by immunoSEQ multiplex PCR, the TCRdb table keeps only in-frame clones and is missing some. The sample has about 93,000 clones, roughly 86% seen once. Broader study findings: Most donors were white British and more were female, and clonal diversity was possibly underestimated. Only six or seven AZD1222 recipients tested seropositive at baseline. Spike as a whole was targeted by vaccine-associated CD4 TCRs, dominant at 160-218 and 743-854. Spike-specific TCR depth and breadth grew after two AZD1222 doses.

Looked up from germline, CDR1 is LNHDA and CDR2 is SQIVND (reference sequence). Trimming stripped 5 bases from V and 2 bases from J, with 16 bases between. The CDR3 is made up of 15 amino acids. The clonotype comes from an adult in good health. The chain has TRBV19 and TRBJ2-7; D perhaps matches TRBD2 (6 bases). The sample consisted of peripheral blood, taken on day 0 of MenACWY control vaccination. CDR3 amino acids: CASSPSGVMTYEQYF. In DNA form, the CDR3 reads TGTGCCAGTAGTCCTTCGGGGGTTATGACCTACGAGCAGTACTTC.